These 2 T cell receptor beta chains came from one sample sequenced in a study of T cell clones after liver transplantation (dated by TCRdb to about 2019). Library method: the immunoSEQ multiplex PCR assay. Entries here come from immuneACCESS through TCRdb and include only in-frame sequences with V and J called. Some clones fail to appear in such tables; in the studies checked, an unresolved V gene covers under half of the shortfall, and the cause of the remainder is unknown. Present in this sample are 60,000 or so clones, around 70% of which were seen just once. The top ten clonotypes cover 8% to 10% of the sample. The sequencing here drew on CD4+ T cells from blood, taken at the 22-month timepoint. Receptors were obtained from a human patient who received a liver transplant. Some T cells may originate with the graft donor following a transplant.

This chain links TRBV6-5 with TRBJ1-2, with D unresolved. Germline-derived CDR1 and CDR2 are MNHEY and SVGAGI. The CDR3 has 13 amino acids. V lost 6 bases to trimming and J lost 5 bases, with 13 bases between them. CDR3 sequence: CASSHDPEYGYTF. The DNA of the CDR3 is TGTGCCAGCAGCCACGACCCAGAATATGGCTACACCTTC.

This clone was detected only a few times. The chain uses TRBV9 and TRBJ1-6; the match to TRBD1 covers 9 bases. V shed 0 bases, J shed 11 bases, and the junction held 0 bases outside the gene matches. CDR3 length equals 13 residues. Germline V gene sequence: CDR1 SGDLS, CDR2 YYNGEE. CDR3 sequence (DNA): TGTGCCAGCAGCGTAGGGGACAGGGCACCCCTCCACTTT. It is translated as CASSVGDRAPLHF.